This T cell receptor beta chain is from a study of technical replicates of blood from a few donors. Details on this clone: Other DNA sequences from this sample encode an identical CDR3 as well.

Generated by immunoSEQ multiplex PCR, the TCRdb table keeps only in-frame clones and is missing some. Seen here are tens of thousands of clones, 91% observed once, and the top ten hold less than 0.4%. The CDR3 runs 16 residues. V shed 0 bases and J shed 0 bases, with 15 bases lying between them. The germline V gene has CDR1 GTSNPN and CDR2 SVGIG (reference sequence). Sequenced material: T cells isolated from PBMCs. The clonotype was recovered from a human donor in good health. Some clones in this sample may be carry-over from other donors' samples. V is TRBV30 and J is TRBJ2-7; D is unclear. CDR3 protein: CAWSVLAGKRSYEQYF. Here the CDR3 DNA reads TGTGCCTGGAGTGTATTGGCTGGCAAACGCTCCTACGAGCAGTACTTC.